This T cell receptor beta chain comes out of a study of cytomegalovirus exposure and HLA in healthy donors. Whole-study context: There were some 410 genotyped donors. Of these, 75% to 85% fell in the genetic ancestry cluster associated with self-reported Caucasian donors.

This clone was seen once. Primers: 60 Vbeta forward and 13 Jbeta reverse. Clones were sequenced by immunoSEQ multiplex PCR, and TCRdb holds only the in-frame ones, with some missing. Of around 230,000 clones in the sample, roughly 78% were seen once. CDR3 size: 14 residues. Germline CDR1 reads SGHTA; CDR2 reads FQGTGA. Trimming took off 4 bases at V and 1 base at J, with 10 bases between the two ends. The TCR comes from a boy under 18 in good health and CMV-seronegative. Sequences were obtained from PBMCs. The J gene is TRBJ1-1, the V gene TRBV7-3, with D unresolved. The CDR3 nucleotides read TGTGCCAGCAGCTCGGCGGGGAGGAACACTGAAGCTTTCTTT. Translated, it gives CASSSAGRNTEAFF.